This T cell receptor (beta chain) was recorded in a study of blood T cell repertoires in COVID-19. The germline V and J ends were trimmed by 0 bases and 6 bases, with 9 bases remaining between them. Germline V gene sequence: CDR1 SGHTA, CDR2 FQGTGA. This CDR3 is built from 13 residues. Generated by immunoSEQ multiplex PCR, the TCRdb table keeps only in-frame clones and is missing some. The data show fewer than 700,000 clones, roughly 89% seen once. The material sequenced was peripheral blood. This chain links TRBV7-3 with TRBJ2-7; maybe TRBD2 (6 bases). The sequence was obtained from a woman aged 45-60 years with COVID-19, enrolled during active disease. The chain's CDR3 is CASSLTGGTEQYF. In nucleotides, the CDR3 is TGTGCCAGCAGCTTAACCGGCGGGACCGAGCAGTACTTC.